This TCR beta chain was identified during a study of graft-versus-host responses after intestinal transplantation. Comment on this clone: The target antigen is unknown.

Germline loops: CDR1 LGHNA, CDR2 YNFKEQ. The length of the CDR3 is 17 residues. Losses at the gene ends were 3 bases for V and 4 bases for J; bases not matched to a gene: 10. This table comes from immunoSEQ multiplex PCR, and its TCRdb copy is limited to in-frame clones, with some not included. The sample lists tens of thousands of clones, 84% seen once, with 0.39% in the top ten. Whole-study results and caveats: Peak GvH clone levels in circulation were associated with early post-transplant HvG declines.

The material sequenced was unstimulated CD4+ T cells sorted from spleen or lymph node cells, taken before transplant. The chain has TRBV4-2 and TRBJ2-1, with 9 bases fitting TRBD2. The TCR was taken from a human donor who was the organ donor for an intestinal transplant. In DNA form, the CDR3 reads TGTGCCAGCAGCCAGAGGGGGCTAGCGGGGATGTACAATGAGCAGTTCTTC. Its translation is CASSQRGLAGMYNEQFF.